The entry below gives a single T cell receptor (beta chain) sequence along with its context. What it recognizes is unknown. The assay was immunoSEQ multiplex PCR, and TCRdb's table has in-frame clones only and misses some. The table lists approximately 100,000 clones, roughly 88% of them singletons. This entry is derived from a study of OX40 agonist ivuxolimab in advanced cancers. For the study at large: Ivuxolimab doses were 0.01, 0.1, 0.3, 1.5, 3 or 10 mg/kg every 2 weeks. Overall study findings and caveats: More expanded clones were seen, on average, in CD8+ T cells than in CD4+.

This CDR3 has 16 amino acids. V gave up 0 bases and J gave up 4 bases; unmatched junction bases: 5. The germline V gene encodes CDR1 MGHRA and CDR2 YSYEKL. The gene calls are TRBV4-1 and TRBJ2-1, with 8 bases that match TRBD2. The sequencing used CD4+ or CD8+ T cells sorted from blood, collected in a trial of the OX40 agonist ivuxolimab. This TCR came from an adult with an advanced solid tumor such as melanoma, head and neck, liver or kidney cancer. DNA of the CDR3: TGCGCCAGCAGCCAAGACGGGGGGGTAAGGTACAATGAGCAGTTCTTC. Translation gives CASSQDGGVRYNEQFF.